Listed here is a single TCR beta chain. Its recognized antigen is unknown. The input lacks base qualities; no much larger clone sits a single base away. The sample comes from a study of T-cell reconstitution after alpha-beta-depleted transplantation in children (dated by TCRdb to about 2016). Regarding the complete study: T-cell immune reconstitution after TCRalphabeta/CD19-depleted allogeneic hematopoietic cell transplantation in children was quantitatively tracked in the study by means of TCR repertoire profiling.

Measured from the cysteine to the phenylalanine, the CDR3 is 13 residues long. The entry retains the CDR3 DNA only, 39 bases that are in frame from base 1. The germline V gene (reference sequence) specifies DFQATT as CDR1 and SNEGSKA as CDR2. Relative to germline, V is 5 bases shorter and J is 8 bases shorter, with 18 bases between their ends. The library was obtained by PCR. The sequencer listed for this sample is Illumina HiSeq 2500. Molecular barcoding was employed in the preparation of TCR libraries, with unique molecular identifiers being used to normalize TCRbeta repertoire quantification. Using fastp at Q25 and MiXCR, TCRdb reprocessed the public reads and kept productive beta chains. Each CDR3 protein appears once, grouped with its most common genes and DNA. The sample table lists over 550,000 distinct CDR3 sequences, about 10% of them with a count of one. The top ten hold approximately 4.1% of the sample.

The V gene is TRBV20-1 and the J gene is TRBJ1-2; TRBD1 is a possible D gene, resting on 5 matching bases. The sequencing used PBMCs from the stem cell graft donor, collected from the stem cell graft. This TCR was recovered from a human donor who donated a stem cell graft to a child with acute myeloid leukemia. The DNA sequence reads TGCAGTGCTGGAGCAGGGTTGACGGAGGGCTACACCTTC. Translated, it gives CSAGAGLTEGYTF.